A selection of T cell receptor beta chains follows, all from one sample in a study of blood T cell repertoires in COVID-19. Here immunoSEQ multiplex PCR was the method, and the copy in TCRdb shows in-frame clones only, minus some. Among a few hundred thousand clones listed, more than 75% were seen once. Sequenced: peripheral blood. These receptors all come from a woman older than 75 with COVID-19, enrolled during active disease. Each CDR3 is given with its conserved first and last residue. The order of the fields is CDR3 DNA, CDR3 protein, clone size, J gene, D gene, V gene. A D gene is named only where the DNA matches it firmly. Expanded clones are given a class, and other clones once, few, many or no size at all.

CDR3 DNA: TGTGCCAGCAGTTACTCAGCGGCTCCTCGGGGGGGTCAGCCCCAGCATTTT; CDR3 protein: CASSYSAAPRGGQPQHF; clone size: -; J gene: TRBJ1-5; D gene: -; V gene: TRBV6-2/TRBV6-3
CDR3 DNA: TGTGCCAGCAGCTCTGGGACGCGGGGCTCCTCCGAGCAGTACTTC; CDR3 protein: CASSSGTRGSSEQYF; clone size: -; J gene: TRBJ2-7; D gene: -; V gene: TRBV11-2
CDR3 DNA: TGTGCCAGCAGCCAGGGGACTAGCCCCTACGAGCAGTACTTC; CDR3 protein: CASSQGTSPYEQYF; clone size: -; J gene: TRBJ2-7; D gene: TRBD2; V gene: TRBV5-4
CDR3 DNA: TGTGCCAGCACCCGGCGACTAGCGACTAGCACAGATACGCAGTATTTT; CDR3 protein: CASTRRLATSTDTQYF; clone size: -; J gene: TRBJ2-3; D gene: TRBD2; V gene: TRBV2
CDR3 DNA: TGTGCCAGCAGTACGGGACAGAGCTCCTACAATGAGCAGTTCTTC; CDR3 protein: CASSTGQSSYNEQFF; clone size: few; J gene: TRBJ2-1; D gene: TRBD1; V gene: TRBV6-1
CDR3 DNA: TGTGCCTGGAGTGTAAGGGTTAGGGGCAGGGGGACTGAAGCTTTCTTT; CDR3 protein: CAWSVRVRGRGTEAFF; clone size: -; J gene: TRBJ1-1; D gene: TRBD1; V gene: TRBV30
CDR3 DNA: TGTGCCAGCTCAAACGGGGCGGGACGCTGGGGTGGTGAGCAGTTCTTC; CDR3 protein: CASSNGAGRWGGEQFF; clone size: -; J gene: TRBJ2-1; D gene: -; V gene: TRBV6-6
CDR3 DNA: TGTGCCAGCAGCTCGCCGGGACTAGCGGGGTTGGCAACCAAAAACATTCAGTACTTC; CDR3 protein: CASSSPGLAGLATKNIQYF; clone size: -; J gene: TRBJ2-4; D gene: TRBD2; V gene: TRBV5-4
CDR3 DNA: TGTGCCAGCAGCCGGACAGGCGCGGGGGAGACCCAGTACTTC; CDR3 protein: CASSRTGAGETQYF; clone size: -; J gene: TRBJ2-5; D gene: -; V gene: TRBV7-9
CDR3 DNA: TGTGCCAGCAGCCCACTAGGGCCAGGGGGCACTGAAGCTTTCTTT; CDR3 protein: CASSPLGPGGTEAFF; clone size: many; J gene: TRBJ1-1; D gene: TRBD1; V gene: TRBV5-5
CDR3 DNA: TGTGCCAGCAGCCCGCTGGCAGGGGGGGAGACCCAGTACTTC; CDR3 protein: CASSPLAGGETQYF; clone size: -; J gene: TRBJ2-5; D gene: -; V gene: TRBV14
CDR3 DNA: TGTGCCAGCAGCCCACTAGCGCGGGAGACCCAGTACTTC; CDR3 protein: CASSPLARETQYF; clone size: -; J gene: TRBJ2-5; D gene: TRBD2; V gene: TRBV28
CDR3 DNA: TGTGCCAGCGCCGGGACAGGGGGCAATCAGCCCCAGCATTTT; CDR3 protein: CASAGTGGNQPQHF; clone size: once; J gene: TRBJ1-5; D gene: TRBD1; V gene: TRBV2
CDR3 DNA: TGTGCCAGCAGCTTGGGGGGGACAGCCGAAGCTTTCTTT; CDR3 protein: CASSLGGTAEAFF; clone size: medium-sized; J gene: TRBJ1-1; D gene: TRBD1; V gene: TRBV5-4
CDR3 DNA: TGTGCCAGCAGTTACTCCGGGAGCGGGTTCAGTGAGCAGTTCTTC; CDR3 protein: CASSYSGSGFSEQFF; clone size: -; J gene: TRBJ2-1; D gene: -; V gene: TRBV6-6
CDR3 DNA: TGTGCCAGCAGCCCTTTAGCGGGAGGGCCATTCCAAGAGCAGTTCTTC; CDR3 protein: CASSPLAGGPFQEQFF; clone size: -; J gene: TRBJ2-1; D gene: TRBD2; V gene: TRBV7-3
CDR3 DNA: TGTGCCTGGAGTTGGGGGGGATCAGATACGCAGTATTTT; CDR3 protein: CAWSWGGSDTQYF; clone size: -; J gene: TRBJ2-3; D gene: TRBD2; V gene: TRBV30
CDR3 DNA: TGTGCCAGCAGCCTAACGGGACTCAGCTCCTACAATGAGCAGTTCTTC; CDR3 protein: CASSLTGLSSYNEQFF; clone size: -; J gene: TRBJ2-1; D gene: -; V gene: TRBV4-2
CDR3 DNA: TGCGCCAGCACCGCACAGGGTTACACTGAAGCTTTCTTT; CDR3 protein: CASTAQGYTEAFF; clone size: once; J gene: TRBJ1-1; D gene: -; V gene: TRBV5-1
CDR3 DNA: TGTGCCAGCAGTCGTAGGGCAGACAGGTCCCTCACCCCGAACAATGAGCAGTTCTTC; CDR3 protein: CASSRRADRSLTPNNEQFF; clone size: -; J gene: TRBJ2-1; D gene: -; V gene: TRBV7-9
CDR3 DNA: TGTGCCACCAGGGACAGGGTACTCACCGGGGAGCTGTTTTTT; CDR3 protein: CATRDRVLTGELFF; clone size: -; J gene: TRBJ2-2; D gene: TRBD1; V gene: TRBV15
CDR3 DNA: TGTGCCAGCAGCTCTGGGGCCACGATTTTAGAGACCCAGTACTTC; CDR3 protein: CASSSGATILETQYF; clone size: -; J gene: TRBJ2-5; D gene: -; V gene: TRBV11-3
CDR3 DNA: TGTGCCAGCAGCCTTCGACTGAGCTCCTACAATGAGCAGTTCTTC; CDR3 protein: CASSLRLSSYNEQFF; clone size: -; J gene: TRBJ2-1; D gene: -; V gene: TRBV5-8
CDR3 DNA: TGTGCCAGTAGTATTCCTATGACAAGACAGCCTCTCTATGGCTACACCTTC; CDR3 protein: CASSIPMTRQPLYGYTF; clone size: -; J gene: TRBJ1-2; D gene: -; V gene: TRBV19
CDR3 DNA: TGTGCCGGGGTTACCGGGACAGGGATTAACAATGAGCAGTTCTTC; CDR3 protein: CAGVTGTGINNEQFF; clone size: -; J gene: TRBJ2-1; D gene: TRBD1; V gene: TRBV30
CDR3 DNA: TGTGCCTGGAGTGTAGGCAGGGAGGGGATTGAAGCTTTCTTT; CDR3 protein: CAWSVGREGIEAFF; clone size: once; J gene: TRBJ1-1; D gene: -; V gene: TRBV30
CDR3 DNA: TGTGCCAGCAGCGCGGGACTGCCGAACACTGAAGCTTTCTTT; CDR3 protein: CASSAGLPNTEAFF; clone size: -; J gene: TRBJ1-1; D gene: -; V gene: TRBV6-5
CDR3 DNA: TGTGCCAGCAGTCATAGGGGTGGCTACACCTTC; CDR3 protein: CASSHRGGYTF; clone size: once; J gene: TRBJ1-2; D gene: -; V gene: TRBV28
CDR3 DNA: TGTGCCACCAGCAGATCCCGGGTTAAGGAGATCGGCCAAGAGACCCAGTACTTC; CDR3 protein: CATSRSRVKEIGQETQYF; clone size: -; J gene: TRBJ2-5; D gene: -; V gene: TRBV15
CDR3 DNA: TGTGCCAGCAGCTTAGGGCCCACGAAGGAGACCCAGTACTTC; CDR3 protein: CASSLGPTKETQYF; clone size: -; J gene: TRBJ2-5; D gene: -; V gene: TRBV7-2
CDR3 DNA: TGCGCCAGCAGCCCAGGGACAGGGGGGTATGGCTACACCTTC; CDR3 protein: CASSPGTGGYGYTF; clone size: -; J gene: TRBJ1-2; D gene: TRBD1; V gene: TRBV4-3
CDR3 DNA: TGTGCCAGCAGCCTCCGACAGGGCGACCAGCCCCAGCATTTT; CDR3 protein: CASSLRQGDQPQHF; clone size: once; J gene: TRBJ1-5; D gene: TRBD1; V gene: TRBV7-2
CDR3 DNA: TGTGCCAGCAGTTCCGGGACACCCCTGGGTGGCTATGGCTACACCTTC; CDR3 protein: CASSSGTPLGGYGYTF; clone size: -; J gene: TRBJ1-2; D gene: -; V gene: TRBV5-4
CDR3 DNA: TGTGCCACCCTGTCTGCGGGGGGCGCCGGCAATCAGCCCCAGCATTTT; CDR3 protein: CATLSAGGAGNQPQHF; clone size: -; J gene: TRBJ1-5; D gene: -; V gene: TRBV19
CDR3 DNA: TGTGCCACCAGTGATCCCGGGACTTTAACCCAGTACTTC; CDR3 protein: CATSDPGTLTQYF; clone size: -; J gene: TRBJ2-5; D gene: -; V gene: TRBV24-1
CDR3 DNA: TGTGCCAGCAGCTTTCCGGGGTTCTCTGGAAACACCATATATTTT; CDR3 protein: CASSFPGFSGNTIYF; clone size: -; J gene: TRBJ1-3; D gene: -; V gene: TRBV7-8
CDR3 DNA: TGTGCCATCAGTGTATCTCAGGCGACCCCCTACGAGCAGTACTTC; CDR3 protein: CAISVSQATPYEQYF; clone size: once; J gene: TRBJ2-7; D gene: -; V gene: TRBV10-3
CDR3 DNA: TGTGCCAGCAGCTCAGGCCGTGGGGCCTACTACGAGCAGTACTTC; CDR3 protein: CASSSGRGAYYEQYF; clone size: -; J gene: TRBJ2-7; D gene: -; V gene: TRBV11-2
CDR3 DNA: TGTGCCAGTAGTATTGAGGGGGCTCAGCCCCAGCATTTT; CDR3 protein: CASSIEGAQPQHF; clone size: few; J gene: TRBJ1-5; D gene: TRBD1; V gene: TRBV19
CDR3 DNA: TGTGCCAGCAGCTCAAGGCAGGGGGCAGGCGAGACCCAGTACTTC; CDR3 protein: CASSSRQGAGETQYF; clone size: -; J gene: TRBJ2-5; D gene: TRBD1; V gene: TRBV7-2
CDR3 DNA: TGCGCCAGCAGCCAGCGGGGCGGGGGCGCCCCTAATACGCAGTATTTT; CDR3 protein: CASSQRGGGAPNTQYF; clone size: -; J gene: TRBJ2-3; D gene: -; V gene: TRBV4-1
CDR3 DNA: TGTGCCAGCAGCTTAGCACAGGGAGAATTTCATGGCTACACCTTC; CDR3 protein: CASSLAQGEFHGYTF; clone size: few; J gene: TRBJ1-2; D gene: -; V gene: TRBV7-9
CDR3 DNA: TGTGCCAGCAGCCAGGACAGGGGAGGCACTGAAGCTTTCTTT; CDR3 protein: CASSQDRGGTEAFF; clone size: -; J gene: TRBJ1-1; D gene: TRBD1; V gene: TRBV7-9
CDR3 DNA: TGTGCCATCAGCCGTTCTAGCGGGGGGACAGATACGCAGTATTTT; CDR3 protein: CAISRSSGGTDTQYF; clone size: -; J gene: TRBJ2-3; D gene: TRBD2; V gene: TRBV10-3
CDR3 DNA: TGTGCCAGCAGCTTAGCGGGGACTATCTCCTACGAGCAGTACTTC; CDR3 protein: CASSLAGTISYEQYF; clone size: -; J gene: TRBJ2-7; D gene: TRBD2; V gene: TRBV7-6
CDR3 DNA: TGTGCCAGCAACTCAGGTGGGACAGGGGGCAATGAGCAGTTCTTC; CDR3 protein: CASNSGGTGGNEQFF; clone size: -; J gene: TRBJ2-1; D gene: TRBD1; V gene: TRBV2